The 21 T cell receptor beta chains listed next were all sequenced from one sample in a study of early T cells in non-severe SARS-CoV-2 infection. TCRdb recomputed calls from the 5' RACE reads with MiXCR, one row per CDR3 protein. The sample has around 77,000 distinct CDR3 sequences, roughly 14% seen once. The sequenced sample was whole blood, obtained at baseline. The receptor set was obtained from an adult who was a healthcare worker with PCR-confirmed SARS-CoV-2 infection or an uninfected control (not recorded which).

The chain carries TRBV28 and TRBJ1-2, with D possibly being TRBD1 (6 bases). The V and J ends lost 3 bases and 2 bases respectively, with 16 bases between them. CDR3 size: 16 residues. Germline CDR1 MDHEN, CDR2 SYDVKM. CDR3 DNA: TGTGCCAGCAGTTTCGGTCTGGGGGGACAAAACTATGGCTACACCTTC. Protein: CASSFGLGGQNYGYTF.

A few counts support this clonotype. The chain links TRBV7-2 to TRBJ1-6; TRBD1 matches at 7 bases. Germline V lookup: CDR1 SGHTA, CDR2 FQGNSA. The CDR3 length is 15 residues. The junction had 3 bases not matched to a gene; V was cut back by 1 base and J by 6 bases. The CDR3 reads CASSLGQGPNSPLHF. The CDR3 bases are TGTGCCAGCAGCTTAGGACAGGGCCCTAATTCACCCCTCCACTTT.

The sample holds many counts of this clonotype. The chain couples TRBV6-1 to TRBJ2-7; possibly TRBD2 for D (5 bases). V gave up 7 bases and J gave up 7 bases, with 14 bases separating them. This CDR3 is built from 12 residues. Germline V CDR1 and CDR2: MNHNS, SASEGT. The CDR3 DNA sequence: TGTGCCAGCACCTCGGAATCGGGAGAGCAGTACTTC. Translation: CASTSESGEQYF.

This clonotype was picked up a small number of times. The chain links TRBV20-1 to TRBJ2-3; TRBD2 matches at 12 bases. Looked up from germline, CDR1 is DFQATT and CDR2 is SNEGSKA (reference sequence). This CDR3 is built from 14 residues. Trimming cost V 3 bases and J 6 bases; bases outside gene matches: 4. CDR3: CSARRTSGADTQYF. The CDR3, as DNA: TGCAGTGCTAGGCGGACTAGCGGGGCCGATACGCAGTATTTT.

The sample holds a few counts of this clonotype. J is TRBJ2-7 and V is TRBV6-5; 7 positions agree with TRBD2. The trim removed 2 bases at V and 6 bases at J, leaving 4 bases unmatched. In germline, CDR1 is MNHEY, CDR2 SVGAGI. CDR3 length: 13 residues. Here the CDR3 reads CASSYGLAGEQYF. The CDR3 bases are TGTGCCAGCAGTTACGGGTTAGCGGGCGAGCAGTACTTC.

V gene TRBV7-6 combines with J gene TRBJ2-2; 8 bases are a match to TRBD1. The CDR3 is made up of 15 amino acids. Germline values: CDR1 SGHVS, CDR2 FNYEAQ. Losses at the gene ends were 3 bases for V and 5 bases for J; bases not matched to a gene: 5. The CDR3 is CASSFDRGATGELFF. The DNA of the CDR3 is TGTGCCAGCAGCTTTGACAGGGGAGCGACCGGGGAGCTGTTTTTT.

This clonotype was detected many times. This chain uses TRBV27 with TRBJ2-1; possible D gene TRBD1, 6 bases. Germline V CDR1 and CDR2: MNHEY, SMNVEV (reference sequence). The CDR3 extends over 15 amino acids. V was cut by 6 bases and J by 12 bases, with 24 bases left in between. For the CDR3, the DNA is TGTGCCAGCAGCCCCTCCCCGGGACATCCTTATGGGCAGTTCTTC. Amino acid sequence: CASSPSPGHPYGQFF.

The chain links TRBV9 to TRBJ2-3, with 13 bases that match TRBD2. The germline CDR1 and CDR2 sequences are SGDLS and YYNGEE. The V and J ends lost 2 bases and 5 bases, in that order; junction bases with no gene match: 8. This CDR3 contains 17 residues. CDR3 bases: TGTGCCAGCAGCGTCCGGACTAGCGGGAGTGTCGGAGATACGCAGTATTTT. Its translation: CASSVRTSGSVGDTQYF.

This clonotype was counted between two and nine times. CDR3 amino acids: CASSQVLASTDTQYF. The CDR3 nucleotides are TGTGCCAGCAGCCAAGTTCTAGCCTCCACAGATACGCAGTATTTT. The chain carries TRBV4-2 and TRBJ2-3; possible D gene TRBD2, 5 bases. CDR3 size: 15 residues. Germline V CDR1 and CDR2: LGHNA, YNFKEQ. V lost 1 base to trimming and J lost 2 bases, with 10 bases between them.

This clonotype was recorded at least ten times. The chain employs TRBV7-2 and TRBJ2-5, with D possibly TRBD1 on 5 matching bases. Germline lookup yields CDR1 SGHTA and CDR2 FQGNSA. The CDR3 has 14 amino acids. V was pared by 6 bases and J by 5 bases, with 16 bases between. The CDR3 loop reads CASSYSISGETQYF. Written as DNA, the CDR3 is TGTGCCAGCAGTTATTCTATTTCAGGGGAGACCCAGTACTTC.

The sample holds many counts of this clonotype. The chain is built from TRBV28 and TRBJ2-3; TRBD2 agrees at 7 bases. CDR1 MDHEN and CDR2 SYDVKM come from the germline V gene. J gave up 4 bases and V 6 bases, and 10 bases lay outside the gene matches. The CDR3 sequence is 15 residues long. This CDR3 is CASSEAGFDPDTQYF. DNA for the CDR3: TGTGCCAGCAGCGAAGCGGGGTTCGACCCAGATACGCAGTATTTT.

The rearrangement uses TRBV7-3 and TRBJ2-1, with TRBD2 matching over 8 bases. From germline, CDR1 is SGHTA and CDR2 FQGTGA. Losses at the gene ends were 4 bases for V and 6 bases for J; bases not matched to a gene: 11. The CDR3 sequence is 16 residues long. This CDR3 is CASSSTTSAMTNEQFF. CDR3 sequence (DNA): TGTGCCAGCAGCTCCACGACTAGCGCCATGACCAATGAGCAGTTCTTC.

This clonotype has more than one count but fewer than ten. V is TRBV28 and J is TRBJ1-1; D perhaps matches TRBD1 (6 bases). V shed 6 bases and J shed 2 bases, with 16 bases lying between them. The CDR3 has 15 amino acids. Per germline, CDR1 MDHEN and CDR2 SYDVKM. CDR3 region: CASRYTGSYNTEAFF. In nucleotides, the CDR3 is TGTGCCAGCAGATATACAGGGTCCTATAACACTGAAGCTTTCTTT.

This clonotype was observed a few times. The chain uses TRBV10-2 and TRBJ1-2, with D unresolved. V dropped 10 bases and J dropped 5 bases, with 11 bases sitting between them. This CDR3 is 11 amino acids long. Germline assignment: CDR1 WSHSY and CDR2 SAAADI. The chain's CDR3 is CATAIDYGYTF. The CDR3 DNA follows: TGCGCCACTGCGATTGATTATGGCTACACCTTC.

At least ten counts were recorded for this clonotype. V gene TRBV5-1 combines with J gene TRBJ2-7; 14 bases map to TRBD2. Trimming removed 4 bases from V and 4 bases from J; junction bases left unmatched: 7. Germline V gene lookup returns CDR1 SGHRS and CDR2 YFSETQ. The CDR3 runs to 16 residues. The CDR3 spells CASSTGLAGVGYEQYF. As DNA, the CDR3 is TGCGCCAGCAGCACGGGACTAGCGGGAGTCGGTTACGAGCAGTACTTC.

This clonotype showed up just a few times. In DNA form, the CDR3 reads TGTGCCAGCAGCCCAGGACGCCCTAGCGGGAGGAGAGATACGCAGTATTTT. Translated, it gives CASSPGRPSGRRDTQYF. The rearrangement links TRBV7-6 to TRBJ2-3; 11 bases fit TRBD2. CDR3 length: 17 residues. V lost 5 bases, J lost 5 bases, and 12 bases stayed unmatched. Looked up from germline, CDR1 is SGHVS and CDR2 is FNYEAQ.

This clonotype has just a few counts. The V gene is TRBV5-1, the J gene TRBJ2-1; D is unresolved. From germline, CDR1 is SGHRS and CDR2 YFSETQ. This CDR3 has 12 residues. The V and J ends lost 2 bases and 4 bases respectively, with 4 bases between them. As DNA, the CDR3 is TGCGCCAGCAGCTTAATTTACAATGAGCAGTTCTTC. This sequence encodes CASSLIYNEQFF.

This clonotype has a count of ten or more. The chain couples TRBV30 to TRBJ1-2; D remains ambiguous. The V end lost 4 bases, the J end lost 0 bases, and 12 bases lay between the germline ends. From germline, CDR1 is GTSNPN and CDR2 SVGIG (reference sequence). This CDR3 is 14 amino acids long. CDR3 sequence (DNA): TGTGCCTGGATTGGATCTAGCGCTAACTATGGCTACACCTTC. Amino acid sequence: CAWIGSSANYGYTF.

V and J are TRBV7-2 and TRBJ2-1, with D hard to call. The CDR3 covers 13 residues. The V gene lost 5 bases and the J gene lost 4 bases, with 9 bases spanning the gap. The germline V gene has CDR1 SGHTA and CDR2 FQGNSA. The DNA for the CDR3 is TGTGCCAGCAGCCTACAAATGTACAATGAGCAGTTCTTC. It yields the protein CASSLQMYNEQFF.

CDR3: CASSSGQGRHQPQHF. The CDR3 DNA follows: TGTGCCAGCAGCTCCGGCCAGGGCAGGCATCAGCCCCAGCATTTT. The chain combines TRBV7-8 with TRBJ1-5; the D gene is possibly TRBD1 (5 bases). V lost 4 bases, J lost 5 bases, and 15 bases lay in between. Germline V gives CDR1 SGHVS, CDR2 FQNEAQ. The CDR3 is 15 amino acids.

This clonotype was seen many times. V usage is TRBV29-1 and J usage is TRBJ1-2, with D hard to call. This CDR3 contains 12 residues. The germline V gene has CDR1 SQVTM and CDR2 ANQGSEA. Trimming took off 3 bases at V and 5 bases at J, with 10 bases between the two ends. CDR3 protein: CSVDPLGYGYTF. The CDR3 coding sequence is TGCAGCGTTGACCCTTTGGGGTATGGCTACACCTTC.